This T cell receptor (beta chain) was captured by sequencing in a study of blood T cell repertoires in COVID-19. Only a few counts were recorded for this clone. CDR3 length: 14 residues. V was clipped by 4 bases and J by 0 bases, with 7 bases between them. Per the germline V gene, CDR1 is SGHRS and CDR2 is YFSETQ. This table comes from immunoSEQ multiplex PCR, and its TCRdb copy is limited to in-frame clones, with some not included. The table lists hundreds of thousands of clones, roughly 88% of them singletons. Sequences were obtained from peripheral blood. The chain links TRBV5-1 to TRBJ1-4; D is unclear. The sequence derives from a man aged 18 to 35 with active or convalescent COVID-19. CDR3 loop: CASSPATTNEKLFF. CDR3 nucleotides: TGCGCCAGCAGCCCTGCGACAACTAATGAAAAACTGTTTTTT.